The clone carrying this T cell receptor (beta chain) showed up many times. Healthy Russian Caucasian donors spanned ages about 6 to 100 years. These data are taken from a study of blood T cells in healthy people across ages. V was clipped by 5 bases and J by 2 bases, with 26 bases between them. The germline V gene encodes CDR1 SGHTA and CDR2 FQGNSA. This CDR3 comprises 19 residues. Primed by a sample-barcoded 5' primer and a J-beta primer mix, a second PCR proceeded for 7 to 11 cycles. Every cDNA was tagged by a template-switch adaptor with 12 random nucleotides. TCRdb re-called the 5' RACE reads through MiXCR, storing one row per CDR3 protein. The sample shows approximately 820,000 distinct CDR3 sequences, more than 40% of them seen only once.

The chain recombines TRBV7-2 with TRBJ2-3, with D perhaps assigned TRBD1 or TRBD2 (5 bases each). The sequencing sample was made of blood. This receptor was identified in a man aged 55 to 70 in good health. For the CDR3, the DNA is TGTGCCAGCAGCCGACTCCCCCAGTCGCAGGGTAGCGCCACAGATACGCAGTATTTT. It translates to CASSRLPQSQGSATDTQYF.